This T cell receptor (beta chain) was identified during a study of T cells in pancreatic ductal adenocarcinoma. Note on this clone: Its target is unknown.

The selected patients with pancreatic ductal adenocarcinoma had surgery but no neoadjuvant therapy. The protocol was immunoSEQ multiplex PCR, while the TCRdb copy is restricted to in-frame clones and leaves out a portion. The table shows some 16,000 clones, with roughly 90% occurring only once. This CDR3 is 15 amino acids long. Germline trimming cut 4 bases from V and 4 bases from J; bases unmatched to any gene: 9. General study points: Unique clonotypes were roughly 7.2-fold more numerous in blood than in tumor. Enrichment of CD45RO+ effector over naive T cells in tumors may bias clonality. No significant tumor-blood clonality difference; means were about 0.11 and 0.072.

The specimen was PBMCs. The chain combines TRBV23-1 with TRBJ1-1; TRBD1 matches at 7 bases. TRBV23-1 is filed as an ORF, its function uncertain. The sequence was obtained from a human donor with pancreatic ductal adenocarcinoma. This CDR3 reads CASSPVEPGGTEAFF. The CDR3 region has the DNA TGCGCCAGCAGTCCCGTCGAGCCAGGGGGCACTGAAGCTTTCTTT.